The source of this T cell receptor beta chain is a study of identical twins. Findings and caveats of the study: The abundant beta clonotypes from cord blood had fewer insertions, and memory repertoires had none of this.

With template switching, a universal primer site was added, and the cDNA carried unique molecular identifiers. Each CDR3 protein gets one entry after TCRdb re-called the 5' RACE reads with MiXCR. The table lists 450,000 or so distinct CDR3 sequences, around an eighth of them singletons, with around 0.98% in the top ten. Comments on this clonotype: Antigen: not known.

V dropped 1 base and J dropped 0 bases, with 10 bases sitting between them. The CDR3 runs 15 residues. Germline CDR1 is SEHNR and CDR2 is FQNEAQ (reference sequence). The same data also contributed to another study, on yellow fever vaccine responses in identical twins.

This chain links TRBV7-9 with TRBJ2-7; maybe TRBD1 (5 bases). The sequenced sample was CD4+ T cells sorted from blood. The origin of this receptor is a woman under 30 in good health. CDR3: CASSLEGSSSYEQYF. CDR3 sequence (DNA): TGTGCCAGCAGCTTAGAGGGGTCGAGCTCCTACGAGCAGTACTTC.